The TCR beta chain under discussion was sequenced for a study of vaccination and CD4 T cells after COVID-19 (dated by TCRdb to the early 2020s). Study-level background: Convalescent patients had a positive SARS-CoV-2 result on nasal swab PCR, and of these patients, several had mild disease and one had severe disease. Post-COVID blood samples were collected from convalescent patients a median of around 100 days after diagnosis, with a range of roughly 35 to 161 days. The cultures were stimulated with overlapping spike peptide pools from SARS-CoV-2 and from the common cold coronaviruses HCoV-NL63, HCoV-OC43 and HCoV-229E. Post-vaccine blood samples were taken a median of roughly 72 days after the second vaccine dose, with a range of 14 to 241 days. The convalescent cohort included six males and four females, with two Hispanic individuals, seven Caucasians, two Asians and one multiracial person. In 10 COVID-19 convalescent patients and a handful of infection-naive healthy vaccine recipients, the spike-specific CD4+ TCR repertoire before mRNA vaccination was compared with the repertoire after mRNA vaccination. Each participant got two doses of either the Pfizer-BioNTech BNT162b2 vaccine (n=8) or the Moderna mRNA-1273 vaccine (n=2). As controls, cultures received a CEFX viral epitope pool (the positive control), an HIV-1 Nef peptide pool (the negative control), or no peptide at all. Broader findings and caveats from the paper: The number of convalescent patients in the study was relatively small, and the study did not examine early timepoints following natural infection. Among the post-vaccine SARS-CoV-2-reactive clones in convalescent patients, a median about 89% showed up only after vaccination, which suggests vaccine-specific priming. The median count of SARS-CoV-2-reactive clonotypes went up from around 21 after infection to roughly 38 after vaccination, although the change was not significant. In convalescent patients, nearly all vaccine-specific clones (304 of 307) were found to be mono-reactive for SARS-CoV-2 spike rather than cross-reactive with common cold coronaviruses.

This sample's treatment or condition label indicates: roughly 10-day PBMC culture with coronavirus spike peptide pools or control peptides (ViraFEST assay). To expand antigen-specific T cells with peptide pools and then pick out the expanded clonotypes through TCR sequencing, the study relied on the ViraFEST assay. The convalescent patients' positive SARS-CoV-2 PCR tests were from March to December 2020, which was before the Alpha, Beta and Delta variants emerged in the United States. More than 1.5 million PBMCs per well were cultured in IMDM with approximately 5% human AB serum and 8.5 to 10 IU/ml IL-2, plus 10 ug/ml peptide pools. On days 3 and 7, half of the culture medium was replaced with fresh IL-2-containing medium. CD4+ T cells were isolated after 10 days of culture through negative selection using the EasySep CD4+ T cell isolation kit. Ficoll-Paque Plus gradient centrifugation was used to isolate PBMCs from whole blood, and the isolated PBMCs were then either used fresh or cryopreserved at -140C. Culture conditions were generally each tested in triplicate wells.

Receptor libraries were prepared by PCR. DNA from cultured CD4+ T cells was subjected to TCR sequencing with the Oncomine TCR Beta short-read assay at the Johns Hopkins FTIC core. The QIAamp micro DNA kit was used to extract genomic DNA from the cultured CD4+ T cells. Oncomine TCR Beta libraries made from cultured CD4+ T cells were pooled using unique dual indexes and sequenced on an Illumina iSeq 100. The study's processing was this. Non-productive sequences were filtered out, and CDR3s that did not start with C, did not end with F or W, or were shorter than 7 amino acids were discarded. Antigen-specific clonotypes were identified with the MANAFEST web application by comparing peptide-stimulated wells with reference and other culture wells. An FDR below 0.05, an odds ratio above 5, and a productive frequency above 0.1% in at least two of three replicate wells were required for clones to be considered positive. A clonotype was classed as cross-reactive if the clonotype showed significant expansion both in SARS-CoV-2 spike wells and in at least one common cold coronavirus spike condition. Similarity between CDR3 sequences was evaluated in R version 3.6.1 using Levenshtein distances (stringdist) and unrooted phylogenetic trees (ape). The public sequencing data were trimmed at Q25 with fastp and processed into clonotypes with MiXCR by TCRdb, which kept only in-frame beta chains. Entries are consolidated by CDR3 protein sequence, retaining the most common genes and DNA. TCRdb's processing, not the study's, gives the V and J calls here. The table for this sample lists thousands of distinct CDR3 sequences; over 45% of them were counted only once. Jointly, the top ten make up roughly 18% of the sample.

Regarding this clonotype: The clone's antigen remains unknown. Base quality data are lacking; no much larger clone is found one base away.

The material sequenced was CD4+ T cells from blood, cultured in vitro. The receptor's source is a human donor who had recovered from COVID-19.

The CDR3 reads as follows: CASTLGGTPYNEQFF. The nucleotides read TGTGCCAGCACCCTGGGGGGGACACCATACAATGAGCAGTTCTTC. The sequence links TRBV28 to TRBJ2-1; perhaps TRBD2 is the D gene, with 7 bases matching. V drops 7 bases and J drops 4 bases, leaving 17 bases in between. The CDR3 measures 15 amino acids from cysteine to phenylalanine. The retained sequence is limited to the CDR3, 45 bases, with the frame set at the first base. The germline V gene provides CDR1 MDHEN and CDR2 SYDVKM.